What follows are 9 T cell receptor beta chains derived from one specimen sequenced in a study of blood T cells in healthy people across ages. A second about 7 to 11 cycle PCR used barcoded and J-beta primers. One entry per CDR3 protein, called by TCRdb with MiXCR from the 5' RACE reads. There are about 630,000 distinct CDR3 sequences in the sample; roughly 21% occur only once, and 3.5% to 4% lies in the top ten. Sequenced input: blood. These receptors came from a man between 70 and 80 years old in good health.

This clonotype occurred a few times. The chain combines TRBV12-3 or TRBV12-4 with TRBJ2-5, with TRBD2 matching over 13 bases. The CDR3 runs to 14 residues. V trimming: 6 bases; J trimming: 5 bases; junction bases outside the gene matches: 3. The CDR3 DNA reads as TGTGCCAGCAGGTGGACTAGCGGGAGTGAGACCCAGTACTTC. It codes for CASRWTSGSETQYF.

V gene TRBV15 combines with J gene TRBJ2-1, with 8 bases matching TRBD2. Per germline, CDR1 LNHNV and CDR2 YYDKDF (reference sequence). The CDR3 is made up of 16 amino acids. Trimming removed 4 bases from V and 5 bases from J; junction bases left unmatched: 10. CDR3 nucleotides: TGTGCCACCAGCACCCGGAGCGGGAGAATAGACAATGAGCAGTTCTTC. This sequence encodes CATSTRSGRIDNEQFF.

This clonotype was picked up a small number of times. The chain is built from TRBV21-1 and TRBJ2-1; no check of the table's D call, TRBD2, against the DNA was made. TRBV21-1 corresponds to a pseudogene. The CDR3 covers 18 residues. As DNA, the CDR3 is TGTGCCAGCAGCAAACCGCTTTGCGGGAGGCAGACCTACAATGAGCAGTTCTTC. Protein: CASSKPLCGRQTYNEQFF.

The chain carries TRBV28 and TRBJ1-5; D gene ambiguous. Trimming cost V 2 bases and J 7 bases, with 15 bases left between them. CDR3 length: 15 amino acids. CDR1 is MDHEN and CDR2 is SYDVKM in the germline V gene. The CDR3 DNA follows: TGTGCCAGCAGTTTAGGCACGGGAGGGCTGCAGCCCCAGCATTTT. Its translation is CASSLGTGGLQPQHF.

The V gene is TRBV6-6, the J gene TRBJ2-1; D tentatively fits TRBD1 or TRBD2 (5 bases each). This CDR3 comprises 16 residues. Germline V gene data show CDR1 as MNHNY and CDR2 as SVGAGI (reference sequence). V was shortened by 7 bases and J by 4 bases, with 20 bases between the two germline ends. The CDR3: CASIPEGPPGYNEQFF. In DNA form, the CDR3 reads TGTGCCAGCATCCCTGAGGGACCTCCGGGATACAATGAGCAGTTCTTC.

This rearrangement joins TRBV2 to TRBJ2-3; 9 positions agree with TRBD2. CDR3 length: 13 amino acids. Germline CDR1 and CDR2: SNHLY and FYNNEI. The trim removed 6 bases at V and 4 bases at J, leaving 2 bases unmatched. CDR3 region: CASSGTSSDTQYF. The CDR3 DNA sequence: TGTGCCAGCAGCGGGACTAGCTCAGATACGCAGTATTTT.

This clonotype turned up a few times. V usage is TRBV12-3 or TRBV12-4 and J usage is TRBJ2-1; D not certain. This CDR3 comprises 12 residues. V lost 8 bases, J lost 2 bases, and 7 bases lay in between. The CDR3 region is CASATPYNEQFF. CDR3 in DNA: TGTGCCAGCGCCACCCCCTACAATGAGCAGTTCTTC.

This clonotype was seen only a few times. The CDR3, as DNA: TGCAGTGCTAGCAGGCGGGAGCAGACCTACAATGAGCAGTTCTTC. This translates into CSASRREQTYNEQFF. The chain joins TRBV20-1 to TRBJ2-1, with TRBD2 matching over 7 bases. CDR1 and CDR2 from the germline V gene are DFQATT and SNEGSKA (reference sequence). The CDR3 length is 15 residues. V was clipped by 3 bases and J by 2 bases; unmatched bases: 7.

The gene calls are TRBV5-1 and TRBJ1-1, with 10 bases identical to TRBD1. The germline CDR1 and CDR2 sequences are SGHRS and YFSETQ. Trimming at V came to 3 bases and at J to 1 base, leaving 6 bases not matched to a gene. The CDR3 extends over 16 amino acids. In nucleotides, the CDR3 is TGCGCCAGCAGCTCCCCCCGGGACAGGGGGAACACTGAAGCTTTCTTT. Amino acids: CASSSPRDRGNTEAFF.